This TCR beta chain is from a study of preoperative IRX-2 immunotherapy in early breast cancer. CDR1 and CDR2 from the germline V gene are GTSNPN and SVGIG (reference sequence). Trimming shortened V by 4 bases and J by 6 bases, and 22 bases separated the two germline ends. This CDR3 has 16 amino acids. TCRdb's table, derived via immunoSEQ multiplex PCR, lists solely in-frame clones and lacks some. The sample shows fewer than 30,000 clones, nearly 90% of them seen only once. As to treatment: preoperative locoregional IRX-2 cytokine immunotherapy. The sample was taken from a patient treated with IRX-2 immunotherapy. The V and J genes are TRBV30 and TRBJ2-1; D possibly uses TRBD1 or TRBD2 (5 bases each). This clonotype was sampled from a human donor with breast cancer. As DNA, the CDR3 is TGTGCCTGGAACAGCCAGGGACCGTTGGGGATCAATGAGCAGTTCTTC. It specifies CAWNSQGPLGINEQFF. The variable domain in full, completed from reference TRBV30 and TRBJ2-1, reads SQTIHQWPATLVQPVGSPLSLECTVEGTSNPNLYWYRQAAGRGLQLLFYSVGIGQISSEVPQNLSASRPQDRQFILSSKKLLLSDSGFYLCAWNSQGPLGINEQFFGPGTRLTVL.